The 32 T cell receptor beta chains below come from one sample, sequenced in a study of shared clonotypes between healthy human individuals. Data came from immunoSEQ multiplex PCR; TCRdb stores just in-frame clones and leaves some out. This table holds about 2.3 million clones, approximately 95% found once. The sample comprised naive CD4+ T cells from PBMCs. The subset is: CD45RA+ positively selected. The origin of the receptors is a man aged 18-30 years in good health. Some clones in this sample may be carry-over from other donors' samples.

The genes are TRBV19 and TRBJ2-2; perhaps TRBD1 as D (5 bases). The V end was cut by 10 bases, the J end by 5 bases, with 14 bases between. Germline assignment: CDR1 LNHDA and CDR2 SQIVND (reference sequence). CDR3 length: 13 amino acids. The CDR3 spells CATHTGDTGELFF. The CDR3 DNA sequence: TGTGCCACTCACACAGGCGATACCGGGGAGCTGTTTTTT.

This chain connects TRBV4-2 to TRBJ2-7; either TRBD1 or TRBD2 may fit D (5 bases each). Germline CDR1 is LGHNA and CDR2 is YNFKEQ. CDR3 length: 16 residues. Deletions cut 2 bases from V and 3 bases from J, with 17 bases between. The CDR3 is CASSQSGTRILYEQYF. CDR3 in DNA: TGTGCCAGCAGCCAATCCGGGACGCGGATCCTCTACGAGCAGTACTTC.

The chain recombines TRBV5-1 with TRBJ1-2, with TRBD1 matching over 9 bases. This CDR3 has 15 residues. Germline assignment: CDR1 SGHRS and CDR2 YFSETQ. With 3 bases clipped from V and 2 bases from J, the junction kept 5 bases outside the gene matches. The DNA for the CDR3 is TGCGCCAGCAGCTCCTCGACAGGGGGGAACTATGGCTACACCTTC. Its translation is CASSSSTGGNYGYTF. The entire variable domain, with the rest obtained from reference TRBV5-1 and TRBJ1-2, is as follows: KAGVTQTPRYLIKTRGQQVTLSCSPISGHRSVSWYQQTPGQGLQFLFEYFSETQRNKGNFPGRFSGRQFSNSRSEMNVSTLELGDSALYLCASSSSTGGNYGYTFGSGTRLTVV.

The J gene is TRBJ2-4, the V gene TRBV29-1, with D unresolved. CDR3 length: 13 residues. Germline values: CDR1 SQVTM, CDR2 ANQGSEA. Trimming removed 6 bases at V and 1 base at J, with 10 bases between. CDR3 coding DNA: TGCAGCGTCCTACAGAGGGCCAAAAACATTCAGTACTTC. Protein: CSVLQRAKNIQYF. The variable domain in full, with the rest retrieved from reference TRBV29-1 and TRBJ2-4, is SAVISQKPSRDICQRGTSLTIQCQVDSQVTMMFWYRQQPGQSLTLIATANQGSEATYESGFVIDKFPISRPNLTFSTLTVSNMSPEDSSIYLCSVLQRAKNIQYFGAGTRLSVL.

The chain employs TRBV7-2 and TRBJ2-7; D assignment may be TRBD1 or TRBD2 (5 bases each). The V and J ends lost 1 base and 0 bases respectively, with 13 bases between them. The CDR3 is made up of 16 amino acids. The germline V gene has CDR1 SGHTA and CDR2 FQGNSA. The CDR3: CASSLVYWGSSYEQYF. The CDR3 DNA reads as TGTGCCAGCAGCTTAGTTTATTGGGGGAGCTCCTACGAGCAGTACTTC. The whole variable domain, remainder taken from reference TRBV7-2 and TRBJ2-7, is GAGVSQSPSNKVTEKGKDVELRCDPISGHTALYWYRQSLGQGLEFLIYFQGNSAPDKSGLPSDRFSAERTGGSVSTLTIQRTQQEDSAVYLCASSLVYWGSSYEQYFGPGTRLTVT.

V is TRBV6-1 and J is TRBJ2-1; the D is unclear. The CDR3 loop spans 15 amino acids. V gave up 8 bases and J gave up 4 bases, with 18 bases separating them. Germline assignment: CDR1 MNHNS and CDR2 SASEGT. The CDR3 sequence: CASRAGWANYNEQFF. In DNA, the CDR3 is TGTGCCAGCCGAGCTGGGTGGGCAAATTACAATGAGCAGTTCTTC.

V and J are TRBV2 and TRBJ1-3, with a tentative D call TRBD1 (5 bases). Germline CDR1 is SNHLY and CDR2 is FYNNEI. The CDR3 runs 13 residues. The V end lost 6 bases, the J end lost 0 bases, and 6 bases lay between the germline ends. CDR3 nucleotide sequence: TGTGCCAGCAGACAGGACTCTGGAAACACCATATATTTT. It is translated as CASRQDSGNTIYF.

The CDR3 here is CASSLVGHPQETQYF. CDR3 DNA sequence: TGTGCCAGCAGCTTGGTGGGACACCCCCAAGAGACCCAGTACTTC. The rearrangement uses TRBV7-2 and TRBJ2-5; D perhaps matches TRBD1 (6 bases). The V gene's germline CDR1 is SGHTA and CDR2 FQGNSA. V was shortened by 3 bases and J by 1 base, with 12 bases between the two germline ends. The CDR3 totals 15 residues. The entire variable domain, with the rest obtained from reference TRBV7-2 and TRBJ2-5, is as follows: GAGVSQSPSNKVTEKGKDVELRCDPISGHTALYWYRQSLGQGLEFLIYFQGNSAPDKSGLPSDRFSAERTGGSVSTLTIQRTQQEDSAVYLCASSLVGHPQETQYFGPGTRLLVL.

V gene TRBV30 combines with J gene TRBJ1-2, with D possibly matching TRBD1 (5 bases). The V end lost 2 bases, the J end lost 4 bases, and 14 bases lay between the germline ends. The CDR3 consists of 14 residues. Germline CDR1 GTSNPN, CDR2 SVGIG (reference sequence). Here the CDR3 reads CAWSYGRDRYGYTF. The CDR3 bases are TGTGCCTGGAGTTACGGCAGGGATCGCTATGGCTACACCTTC.

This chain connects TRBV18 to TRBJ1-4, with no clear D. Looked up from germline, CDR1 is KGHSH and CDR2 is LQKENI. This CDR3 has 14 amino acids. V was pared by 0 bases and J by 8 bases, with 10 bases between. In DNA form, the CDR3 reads TGTGCCAGCTCACCACCGAACGGAGTGGAAAAACTGTTTTTT. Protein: CASSPPNGVEKLFF.

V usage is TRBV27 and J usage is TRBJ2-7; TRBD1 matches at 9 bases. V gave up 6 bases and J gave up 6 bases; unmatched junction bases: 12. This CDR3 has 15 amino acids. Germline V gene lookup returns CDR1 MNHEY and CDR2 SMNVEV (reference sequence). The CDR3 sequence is CASSPAGTGFGEQYF. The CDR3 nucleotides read TGTGCCAGCAGCCCGGCCGGGACAGGGTTTGGCGAGCAGTACTTC.

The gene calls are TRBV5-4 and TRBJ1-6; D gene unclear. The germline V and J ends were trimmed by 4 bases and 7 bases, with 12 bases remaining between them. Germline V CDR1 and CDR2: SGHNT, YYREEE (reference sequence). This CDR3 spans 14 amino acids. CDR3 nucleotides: TGTGCCAGCAGCCAGCGAGGGATCAATTCACCCCTCCACTTT. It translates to CASSQRGINSPLHF.

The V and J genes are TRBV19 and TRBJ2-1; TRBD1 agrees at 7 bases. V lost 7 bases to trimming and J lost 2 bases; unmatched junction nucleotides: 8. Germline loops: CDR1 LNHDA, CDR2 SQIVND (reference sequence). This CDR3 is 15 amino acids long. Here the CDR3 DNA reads TGTGCCAGTACTAAGACAGGGTCCCCCTACAATGAGCAGTTCTTC. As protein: CASTKTGSPYNEQFF.

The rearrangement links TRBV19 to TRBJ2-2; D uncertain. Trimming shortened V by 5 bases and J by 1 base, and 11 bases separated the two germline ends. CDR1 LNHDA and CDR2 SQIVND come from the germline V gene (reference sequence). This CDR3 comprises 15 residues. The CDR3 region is CASSPSALNTGELFF. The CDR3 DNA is TGTGCCAGTAGTCCTTCGGCACTGAACACCGGGGAGCTGTTTTTT.

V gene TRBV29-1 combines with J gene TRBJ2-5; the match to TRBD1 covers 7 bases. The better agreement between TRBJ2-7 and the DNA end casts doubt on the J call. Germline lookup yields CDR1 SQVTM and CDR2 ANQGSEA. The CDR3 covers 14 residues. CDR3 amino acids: CSVEARQGTYEQYF. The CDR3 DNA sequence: TGCAGCGTTGAAGCCCGACAGGGTACCTACGAGCAGTACTTC.

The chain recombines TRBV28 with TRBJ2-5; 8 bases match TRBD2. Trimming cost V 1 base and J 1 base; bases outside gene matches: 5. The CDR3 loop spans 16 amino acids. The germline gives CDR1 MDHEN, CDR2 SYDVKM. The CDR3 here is CASSLYRTSIQETQYF. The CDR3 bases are TGTGCCAGCAGTTTATACCGGACTAGCATCCAAGAGACCCAGTACTTC.

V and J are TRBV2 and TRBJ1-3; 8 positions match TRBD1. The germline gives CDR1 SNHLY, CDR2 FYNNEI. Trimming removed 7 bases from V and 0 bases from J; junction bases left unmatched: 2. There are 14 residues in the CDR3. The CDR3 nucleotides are TGTGCCAGCACAGGGGGCCTCTCTGGAAACACCATATATTTT. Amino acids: CASTGGLSGNTIYF.

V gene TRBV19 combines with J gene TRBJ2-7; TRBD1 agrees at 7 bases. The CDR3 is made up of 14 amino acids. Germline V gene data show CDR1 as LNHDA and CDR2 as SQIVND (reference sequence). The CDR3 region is CACPIDRESYEQYF. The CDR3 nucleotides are TGTGCTTGTCCCATTGACAGGGAATCCTACGAGCAGTACTTC.

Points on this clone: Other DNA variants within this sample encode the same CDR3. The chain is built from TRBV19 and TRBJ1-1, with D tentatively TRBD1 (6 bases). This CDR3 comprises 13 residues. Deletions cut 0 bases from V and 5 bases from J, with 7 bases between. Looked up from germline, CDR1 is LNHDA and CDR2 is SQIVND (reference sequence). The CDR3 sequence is CASSIERGTEAFF. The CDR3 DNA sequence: TGTGCCAGTAGTATAGAAAGGGGGACTGAAGCTTTCTTT.

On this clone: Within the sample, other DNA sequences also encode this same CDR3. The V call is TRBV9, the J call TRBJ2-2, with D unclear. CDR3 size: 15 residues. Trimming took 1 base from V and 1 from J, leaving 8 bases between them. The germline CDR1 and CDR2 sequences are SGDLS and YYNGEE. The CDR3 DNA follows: TGTGCCAGCAGCGTATTTTCCCGGAACACCGGGGAGCTGTTTTTT. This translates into CASSVFSRNTGELFF.

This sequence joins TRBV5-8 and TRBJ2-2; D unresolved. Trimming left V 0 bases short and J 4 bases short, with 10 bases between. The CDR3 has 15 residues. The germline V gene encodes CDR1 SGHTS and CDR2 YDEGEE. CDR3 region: CASSLAVSGTGELFF. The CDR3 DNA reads TGTGCCAGCAGCTTGGCGGTCTCGGGCACCGGGGAGCTGTTTTTT.

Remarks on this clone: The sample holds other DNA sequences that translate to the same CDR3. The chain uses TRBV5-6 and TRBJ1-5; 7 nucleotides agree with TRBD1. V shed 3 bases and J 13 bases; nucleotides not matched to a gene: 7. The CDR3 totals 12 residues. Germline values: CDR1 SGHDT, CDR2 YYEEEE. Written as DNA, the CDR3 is TGTGCCAGCAGCTCTTTACAGGGGCCTCAGCATTTT. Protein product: CASSSLQGPQHF.

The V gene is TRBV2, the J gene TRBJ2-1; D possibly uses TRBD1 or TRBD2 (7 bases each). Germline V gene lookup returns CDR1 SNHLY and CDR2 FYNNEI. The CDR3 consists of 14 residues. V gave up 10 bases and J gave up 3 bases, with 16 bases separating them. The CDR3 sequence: CATNQRDSYNEQFF. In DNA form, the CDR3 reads TGTGCCACCAATCAGCGGGACAGCTACAATGAGCAGTTCTTC.

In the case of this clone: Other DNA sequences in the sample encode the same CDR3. The DNA for the CDR3 is TGCGCCAGCAGCCTGCGGGCAGCGAACACCGGGGAGCTGTTTTTT. Its protein is CASSLRAANTGELFF. The chain joins TRBV5-1 to TRBJ2-2, with D possibly being TRBD2 (5 bases). The CDR3 runs 15 residues. The V and J ends lost 4 bases and 0 bases respectively, with 10 bases between them. Germline V lookup: CDR1 SGHRS, CDR2 YFSETQ.

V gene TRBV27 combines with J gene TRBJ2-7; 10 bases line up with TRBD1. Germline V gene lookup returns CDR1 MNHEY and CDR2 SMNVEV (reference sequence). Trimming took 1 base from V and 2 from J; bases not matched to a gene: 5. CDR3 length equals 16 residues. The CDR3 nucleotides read TGTGCCAGCAGTTTATTACCGGGACAGGGGACCTACGAGCAGTACTTC. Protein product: CASSLLPGQGTYEQYF.

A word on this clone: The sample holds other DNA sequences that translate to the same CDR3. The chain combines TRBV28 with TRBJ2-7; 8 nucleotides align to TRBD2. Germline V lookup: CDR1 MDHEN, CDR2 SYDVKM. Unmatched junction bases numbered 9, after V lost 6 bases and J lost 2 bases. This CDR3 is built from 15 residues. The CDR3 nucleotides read TGTGCCAGCAGCCTCCAGGGACTAGGCCCCTACGAGCAGTACTTC. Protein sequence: CASSLQGLGPYEQYF.

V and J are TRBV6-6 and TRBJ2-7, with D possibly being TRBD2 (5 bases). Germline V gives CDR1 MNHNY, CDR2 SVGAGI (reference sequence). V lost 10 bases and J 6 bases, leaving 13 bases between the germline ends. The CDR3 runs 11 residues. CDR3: CATRAPGEQYF. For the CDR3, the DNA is TGTGCCACGAGGGCTCCGGGCGAGCAGTACTTC.

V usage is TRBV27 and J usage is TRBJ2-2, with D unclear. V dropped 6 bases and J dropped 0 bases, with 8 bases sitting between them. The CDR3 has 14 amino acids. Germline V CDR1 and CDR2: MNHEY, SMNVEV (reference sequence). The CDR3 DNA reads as TGTGCCAGCAGCCCCACTACGAACACCGGGGAGCTGTTTTTT. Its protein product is CASSPTTNTGELFF.

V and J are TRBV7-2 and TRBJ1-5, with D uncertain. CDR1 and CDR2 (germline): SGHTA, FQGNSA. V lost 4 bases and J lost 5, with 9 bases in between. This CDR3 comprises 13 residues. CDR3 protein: CASSSDPDQPQHF. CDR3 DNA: TGTGCCAGCAGCTCCGACCCAGATCAGCCCCAGCATTTT.

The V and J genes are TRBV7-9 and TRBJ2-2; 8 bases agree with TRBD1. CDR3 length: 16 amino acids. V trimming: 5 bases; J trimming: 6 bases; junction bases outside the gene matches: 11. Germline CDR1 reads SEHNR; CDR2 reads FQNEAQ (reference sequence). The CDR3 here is CASSPGGREIAGELFF. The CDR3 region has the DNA TGTGCCAGCAGCCCAGGGGGCAGGGAGATCGCCGGGGAGCTGTTTTTT.

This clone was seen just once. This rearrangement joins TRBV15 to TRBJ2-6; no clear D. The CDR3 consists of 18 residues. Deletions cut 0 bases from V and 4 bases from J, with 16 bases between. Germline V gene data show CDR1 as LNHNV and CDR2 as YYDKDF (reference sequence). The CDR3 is CATSRDSSALSGANVLTF. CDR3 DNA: TGTGCCACCAGCAGAGATTCCTCTGCCCTTTCAGGGGCCAACGTCCTGACTTTC.

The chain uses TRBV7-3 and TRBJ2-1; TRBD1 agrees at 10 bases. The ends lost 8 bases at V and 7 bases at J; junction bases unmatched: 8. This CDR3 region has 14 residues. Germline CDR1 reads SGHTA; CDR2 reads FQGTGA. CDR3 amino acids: CASALQGQGNEQFF. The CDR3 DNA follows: TGTGCCAGCGCACTTCAGGGACAGGGGAATGAGCAGTTCTTC.